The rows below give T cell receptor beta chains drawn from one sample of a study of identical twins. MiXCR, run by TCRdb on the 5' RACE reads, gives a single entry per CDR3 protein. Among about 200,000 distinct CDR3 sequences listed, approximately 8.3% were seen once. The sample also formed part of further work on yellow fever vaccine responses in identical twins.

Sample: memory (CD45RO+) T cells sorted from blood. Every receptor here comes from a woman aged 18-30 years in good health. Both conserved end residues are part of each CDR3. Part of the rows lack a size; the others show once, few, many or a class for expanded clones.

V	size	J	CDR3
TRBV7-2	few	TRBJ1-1	CASRPLPGAEMNTEAFF
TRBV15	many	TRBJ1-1	CATSRDLGGNTEAFF
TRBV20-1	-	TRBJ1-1	CSARSGTGRREAFF
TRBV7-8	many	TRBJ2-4	CASSLKQDNIQYF
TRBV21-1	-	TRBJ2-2	CASRLDFGELFF
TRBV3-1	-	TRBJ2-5	CASSQELAGVRETQYF
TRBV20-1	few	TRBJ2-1	CSARDIAGGYGEQFF
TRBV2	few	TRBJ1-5	CASNVQGNQPQHF
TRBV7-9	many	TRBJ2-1	CASSLLAGGSYNEQFF
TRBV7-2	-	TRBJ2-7	CASSHRRGGSYEQYF